A single sample gave rise to the 8 T cell receptor beta chains below, sequenced in a study of PD-1 blockade in mismatch repair-deficient tumors (dated by TCRdb to 2016 to 2017). Libraries were made using the immunoSEQ multiplex PCR assay. What TCRdb holds here is the immuneACCESS table cut down to in-frame rearrangements. Part of the clones is not present; checked against another copy, under half of the missing clones reflect an unresolved V gene, and the others are unexplained. In all, the sample holds approximately 63,000 clones, and about 91% of those were seen once. 11% to 15% of the sample rests with the top ten. The material was peripheral blood, obtained 52 weeks after starting pembrolizumab. Receptors were obtained from an adult with mismatch repair-deficient cancer.

This chain links TRBV28 with TRBJ1-2; no definite D call. Germline V CDR1 and CDR2: MDHEN, SYDVKM. There are 16 residues in the CDR3. Between the trimmed V and J ends, which lost 6 bases and 7 bases, there was a span of 24 bases. Here the CDR3 reads CASRSGLLQKVGGYTF. The DNA for the CDR3 is TGTGCCAGCAGAAGTGGGCTACTCCAGAAAGTGGGTGGCTACACCTTC.

The rearrangement joins TRBV27 to TRBJ2-4, with TRBD2 matching over 15 bases. CDR1 is MNHEY and CDR2 is SMNVEV in the germline V gene (reference sequence). This CDR3 has 15 residues. Trimming removed 2 bases from V and 7 bases from J; junction bases left unmatched: 0. The CDR3 spells CASSLGTSGRNIQYF. The CDR3 DNA follows: TGTGCCAGCAGTTTAGGGACTAGCGGGAGGAACATTCAGTACTTC.

The chain couples TRBV5-4 to TRBJ1-2; TRBD1 might be the D (5 bases). CDR3 length equals 15 residues. In germline, CDR1 is SGHNT, CDR2 YYREEE (reference sequence). The V gene lost 0 bases and the J gene lost 1 base, with 10 bases spanning the gap. The CDR3 is CASSLVAQGNYGYTF. The CDR3 DNA is TGTGCCAGCAGCTTGGTTGCCCAGGGTAACTATGGCTACACCTTC.

The V and J genes are TRBV7-3 and TRBJ2-2, with TRBD2 matching 12 bases. The CDR3 has 15 amino acids. V dropped 5 bases and J dropped 5; count of bases not matched to a gene: 3. The germline gives CDR1 SGHTA, CDR2 FQGTGA. CDR3 sequence: CASSLAGGGTGELFF. The CDR3 DNA is TGTGCCAGCAGCCTAGCGGGAGGGGGGACCGGGGAGCTGTTTTTT.

The J gene is TRBJ2-7, the V gene TRBV2; 7 bases align to TRBD2. The trim removed 6 bases at V and 1 base at J, leaving 9 bases unmatched. The CDR3 spans 15 residues. CDR1 and CDR2 (germline): SNHLY, FYNNEI. The CDR3 nucleotides are TGTGCCAGCAGCCCCACCAGCGGGAAGTCCTACGAGCAGTACTTC. Its translation: CASSPTSGKSYEQYF.

The chain couples TRBV27 to TRBJ1-1; 8 bases are a match to TRBD1. Germline CDR1 MNHEY, CDR2 SMNVEV (reference sequence). The length of the CDR3 is 15 residues. J gave up 3 bases and V 8 bases, and 11 bases lay outside the gene matches. CDR3 sequence (DNA): TGTGCCAGCCGTTGGGTGACGACAGGGGACACTGAAGCTTTCTTT. Protein sequence: CASRWVTTGDTEAFF.

The V call is TRBV5-4, the J call TRBJ2-2; D perhaps matches TRBD1 (6 bases). V lost 2 bases to trimming and J lost 4 bases, with 18 bases between them. Germline V gives CDR1 SGHNT, CDR2 YYREEE (reference sequence). The length of the CDR3 is 17 residues. CDR3 sequence (DNA): TGTGCCAGCAGCTTATCCCCAGCAGGGGACCGCACCGGGGAGCTGTTTTTT. Its protein is CASSLSPAGDRTGELFF.

CDR3 amino acids: CASSMRRSYEQYF. In DNA, the CDR3 is TGTGCCAGTAGTATGCGCAGGTCCTACGAGCAGTACTTC. The chain links TRBV19 to TRBJ2-7; no reliable D call. CDR1 LNHDA and CDR2 SQIVND come from the germline V gene (reference sequence). This CDR3 is built from 13 residues. The V end lost 3 bases, the J end lost 1 base, and 7 bases lay between the germline ends. Full variable domain (remainder filled in from reference TRBV19 and TRBJ2-7): DGGITQSPKYLFRKEGQNVTLSCEQNLNHDAMYWYRQDPGQGLRLIYYSQIVNDFQKGDIAEGYSVSREKKESFPLTVTSAQKNPTAFYLCASSMRRSYEQYFGPGTRLTVT.